Listed below are T cell receptor beta chains from one sample, sequenced in a study of shared clonotypes between healthy human individuals. Here immunoSEQ multiplex PCR was the method, and the copy in TCRdb shows in-frame clones only, minus some. Of some 580,000 clones in the sample, around 97% were seen once. Sequencing was carried out using naive CD4+ T cells sorted from blood. All receptors come from a woman under 40 in good health. The CDR3 runs from the conserved cysteine through the conserved F or W. The D gene is left open where the match is weak.

j_call,d_call,v_call,cdr3_nt,cdr3_aa
TRBJ2-7,TRBD2,TRBV11-2,TGTGCCAGCAGCTTAAGGCCGCCCCGGGCTAGCGGGAGCTACGAGCAGTACTTC,CASSLRPPRASGSYEQYF
TRBJ1-1,-,TRBV6-6,TGTGCCAGCAGTGCCCTTATGAACACTGAAGCTTTCTTT,CASSALMNTEAFF
TRBJ2-1,TRBD2,TRBV5-1,TGCGCCAGCAGCTGGACTAGCGTAGAATACAATGAGCAGTTCTTC,CASSWTSVEYNEQFF
TRBJ2-1,TRBD2,TRBV30,TGTGCCTGGAGGGGAAGAGCGGGAGGGCTGATAGGCAATGAGCAGTTCTTC,CAWRGRAGGLIGNEQFF
TRBJ2-1,-,TRBV19,TGTGCCAGTAGTGGAATGGGGGGGCCCTACAATGAGCAGTTCTTC,CASSGMGGPYNEQFF
TRBJ2-7,TRBD2,TRBV4-2,TGTGCCAGCAGCCAACCTAGCGGGACCCACGAGCAGTACTTC,CASSQPSGTHEQYF
TRBJ2-6,-,TRBV18,TGTGCCAGCGGCTCCGAGGTCGCTGGGGCCAACGTCCTGACTTTC,CASGSEVAGANVLTF
TRBJ1-4,-,TRBV19,TGTGCCAGTAGTATGGCCGGGGCAACTAATGAAAAACTGTTTTTT,CASSMAGATNEKLFF
TRBJ1-3,-,TRBV11-2,TGTGCCAGCAGCTTTGGGACGGTAGGAAACACCATATATTTT,CASSFGTVGNTIYF
TRBJ2-5,-,TRBV18,TGTGCCAGCTCAGACAAAGAGACCCAGTACTTC,CASSDKETQYF